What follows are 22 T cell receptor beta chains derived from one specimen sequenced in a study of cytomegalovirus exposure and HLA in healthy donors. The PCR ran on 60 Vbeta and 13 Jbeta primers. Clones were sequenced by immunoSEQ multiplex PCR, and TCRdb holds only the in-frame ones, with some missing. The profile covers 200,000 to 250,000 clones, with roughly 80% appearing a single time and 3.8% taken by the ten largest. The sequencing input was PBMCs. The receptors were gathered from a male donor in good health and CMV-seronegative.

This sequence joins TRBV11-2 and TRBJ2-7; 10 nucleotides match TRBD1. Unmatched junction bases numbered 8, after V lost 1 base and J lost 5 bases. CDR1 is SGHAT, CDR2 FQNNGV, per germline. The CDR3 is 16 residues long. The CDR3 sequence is CASSLVWRQGAHEQYF. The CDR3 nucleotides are TGTGCCAGCAGCTTAGTATGGAGACAGGGGGCCCACGAGCAGTACTTC.

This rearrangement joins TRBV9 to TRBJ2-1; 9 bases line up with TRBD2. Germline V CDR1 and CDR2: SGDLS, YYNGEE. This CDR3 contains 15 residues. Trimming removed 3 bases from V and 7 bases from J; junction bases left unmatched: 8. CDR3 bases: TGTGCCAGCAGCGGGTATAGCGGGAGTGGGAATGAGCAGTTCTTC. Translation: CASSGYSGSGNEQFF.

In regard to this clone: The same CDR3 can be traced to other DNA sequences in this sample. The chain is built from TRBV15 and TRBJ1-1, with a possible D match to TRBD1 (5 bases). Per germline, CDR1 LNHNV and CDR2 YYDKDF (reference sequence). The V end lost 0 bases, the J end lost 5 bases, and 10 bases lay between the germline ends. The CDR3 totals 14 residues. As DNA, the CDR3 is TGTGCCACCAGCAGAGATGGGGGGGGTACTGAAGCTTTCTTT. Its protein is CATSRDGGGTEAFF.

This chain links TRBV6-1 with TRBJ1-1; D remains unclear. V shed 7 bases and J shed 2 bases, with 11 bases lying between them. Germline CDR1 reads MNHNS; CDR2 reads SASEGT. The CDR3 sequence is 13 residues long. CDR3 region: CASTPAGNTEAFF. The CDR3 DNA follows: TGTGCCAGCACACCGGCAGGAAACACTGAAGCTTTCTTT.

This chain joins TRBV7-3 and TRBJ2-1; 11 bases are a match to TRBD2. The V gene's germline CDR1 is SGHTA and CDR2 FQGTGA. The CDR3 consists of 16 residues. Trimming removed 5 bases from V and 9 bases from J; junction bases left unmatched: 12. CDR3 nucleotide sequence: TGTGCCAGCAGCACCCGGTCCACTAGCGGGAGTGGTGAGCAGTTCTTC. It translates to CASSTRSTSGSGEQFF. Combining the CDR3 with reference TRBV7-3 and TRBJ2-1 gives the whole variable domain GAGVSQTPSNKVTEKGKYVELRCDPISGHTALYWYRQSLGQGPEFLIYFQGTGAADDSGLPNDRFFAVRPEGSVSTLKIQRTERGDSAVYLCASSTRSTSGSGEQFFGPGTRLTVL.

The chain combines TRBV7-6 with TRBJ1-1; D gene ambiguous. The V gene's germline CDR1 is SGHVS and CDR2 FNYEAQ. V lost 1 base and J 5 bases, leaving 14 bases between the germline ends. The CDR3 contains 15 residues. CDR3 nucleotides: TGTGCCAGCAGCTTAGTCGCGGGAAGGGAGACTGAAGCTTTCTTT. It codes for CASSLVAGRETEAFF.

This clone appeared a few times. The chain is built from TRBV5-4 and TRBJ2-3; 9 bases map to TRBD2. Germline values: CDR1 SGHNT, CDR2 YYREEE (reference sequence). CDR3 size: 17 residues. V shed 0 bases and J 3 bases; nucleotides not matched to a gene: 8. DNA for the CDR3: TGTGCCAGCAGCTTGGAACCGGCTAGCGGGATGACAGATACGCAGTATTTT. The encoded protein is CASSLEPASGMTDTQYF.

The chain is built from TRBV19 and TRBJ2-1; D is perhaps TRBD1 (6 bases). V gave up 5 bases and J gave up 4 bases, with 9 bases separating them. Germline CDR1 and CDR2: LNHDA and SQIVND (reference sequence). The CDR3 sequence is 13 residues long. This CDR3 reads CASSETGYNEQFF. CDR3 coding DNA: TGTGCCAGTAGTGAGACAGGTTACAATGAGCAGTTCTTC.

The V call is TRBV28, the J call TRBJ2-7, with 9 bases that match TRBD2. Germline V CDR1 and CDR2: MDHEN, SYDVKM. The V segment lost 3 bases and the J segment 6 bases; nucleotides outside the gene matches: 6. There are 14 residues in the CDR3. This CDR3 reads CASSFGGRAIEQYF. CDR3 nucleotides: TGTGCCAGCAGTTTCGGCGGGAGGGCCATCGAGCAGTACTTC.

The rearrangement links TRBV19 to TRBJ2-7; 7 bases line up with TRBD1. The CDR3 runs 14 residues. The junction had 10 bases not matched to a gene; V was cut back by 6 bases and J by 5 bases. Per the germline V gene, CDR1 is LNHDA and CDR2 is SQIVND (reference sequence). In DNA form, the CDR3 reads TGTGCCAGTAGCTCGAGACAGGGCAATGACGAGCAGTACTTC. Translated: CASSSRQGNDEQYF.

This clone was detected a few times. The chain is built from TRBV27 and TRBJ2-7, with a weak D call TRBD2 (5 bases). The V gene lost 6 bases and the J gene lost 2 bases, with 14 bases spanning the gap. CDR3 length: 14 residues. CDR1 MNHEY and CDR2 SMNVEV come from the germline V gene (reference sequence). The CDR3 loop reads CASSKNGLPYEQYF. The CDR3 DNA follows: TGTGCCAGCAGCAAGAACGGACTTCCCTACGAGCAGTACTTC.

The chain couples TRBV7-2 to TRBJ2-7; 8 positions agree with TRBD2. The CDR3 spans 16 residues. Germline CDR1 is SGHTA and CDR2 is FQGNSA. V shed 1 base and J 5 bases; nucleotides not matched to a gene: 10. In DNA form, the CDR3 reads TGTGCCAGCAGCTTAGTCCCGGGACTAGTTACTGACGAGCAGTACTTC. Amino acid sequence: CASSLVPGLVTDEQYF.

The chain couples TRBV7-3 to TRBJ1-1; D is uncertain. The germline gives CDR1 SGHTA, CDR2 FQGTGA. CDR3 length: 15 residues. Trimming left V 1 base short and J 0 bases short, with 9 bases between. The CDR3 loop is CASSLSGRLNTEAFF. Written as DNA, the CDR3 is TGTGCCAGCAGCTTAAGTGGCAGGTTGAACACTGAAGCTTTCTTT.

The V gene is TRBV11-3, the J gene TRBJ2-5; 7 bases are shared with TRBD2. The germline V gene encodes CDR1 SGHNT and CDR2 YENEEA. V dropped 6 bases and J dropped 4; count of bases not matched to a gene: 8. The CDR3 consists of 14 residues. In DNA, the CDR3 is TGTGCCAGCAGACCCGAGGGCGGGGGAGAGACCCAGTACTTC. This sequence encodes CASRPEGGGETQYF.

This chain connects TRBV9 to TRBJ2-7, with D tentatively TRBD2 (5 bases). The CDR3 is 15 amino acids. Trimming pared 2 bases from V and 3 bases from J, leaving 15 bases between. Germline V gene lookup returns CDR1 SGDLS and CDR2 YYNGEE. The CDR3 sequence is CASSVTPERRYEQYF. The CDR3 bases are TGTGCCAGCAGCGTGACCCCCGAGCGGCGCTACGAGCAGTACTTC.

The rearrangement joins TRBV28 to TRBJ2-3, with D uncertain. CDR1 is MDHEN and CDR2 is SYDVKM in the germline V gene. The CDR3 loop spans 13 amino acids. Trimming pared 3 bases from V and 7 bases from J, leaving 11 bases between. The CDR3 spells CASSLLPHNTQYF. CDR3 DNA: TGTGCCAGCAGTTTGCTGCCCCACAATACGCAGTATTTT.

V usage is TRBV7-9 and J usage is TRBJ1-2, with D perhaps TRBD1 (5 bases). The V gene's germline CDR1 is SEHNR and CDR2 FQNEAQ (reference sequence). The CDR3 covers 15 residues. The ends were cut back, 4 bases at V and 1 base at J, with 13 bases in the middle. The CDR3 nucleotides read TGTGCCAGCAGCTCGACGATGGACATTAACTATGGCTACACCTTC. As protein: CASSSTMDINYGYTF.

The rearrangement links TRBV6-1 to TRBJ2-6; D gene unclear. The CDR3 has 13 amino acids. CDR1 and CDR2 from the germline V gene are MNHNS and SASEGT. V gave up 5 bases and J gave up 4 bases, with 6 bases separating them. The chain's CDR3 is CASSNSGANVLTF. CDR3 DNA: TGTGCCAGCAGTAACAGCGGGGCCAACGTCCTGACTTTC.

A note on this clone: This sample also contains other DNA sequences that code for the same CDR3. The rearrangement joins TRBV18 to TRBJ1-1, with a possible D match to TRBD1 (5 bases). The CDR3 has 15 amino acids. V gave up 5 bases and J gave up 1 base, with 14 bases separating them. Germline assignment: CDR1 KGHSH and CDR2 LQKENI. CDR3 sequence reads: CASSSNQQGNTEAFF. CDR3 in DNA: TGTGCCAGCTCATCTAATCAGCAGGGGAACACTGAAGCTTTCTTT.

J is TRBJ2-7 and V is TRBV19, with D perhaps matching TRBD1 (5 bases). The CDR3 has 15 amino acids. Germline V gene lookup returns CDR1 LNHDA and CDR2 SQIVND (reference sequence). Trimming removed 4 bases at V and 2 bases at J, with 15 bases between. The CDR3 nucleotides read TGTGCCAGTAGTAAAGACCCCAGGGCTACCTACGAGCAGTACTTC. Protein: CASSKDPRATYEQYF.

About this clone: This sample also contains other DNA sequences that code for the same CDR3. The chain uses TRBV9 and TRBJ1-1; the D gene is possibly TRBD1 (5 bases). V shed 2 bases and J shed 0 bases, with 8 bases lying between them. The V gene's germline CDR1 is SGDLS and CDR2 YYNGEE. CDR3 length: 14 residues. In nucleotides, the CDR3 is TGTGCCAGCAGCGTCGACAGTATGAACACTGAAGCTTTCTTT. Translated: CASSVDSMNTEAFF.

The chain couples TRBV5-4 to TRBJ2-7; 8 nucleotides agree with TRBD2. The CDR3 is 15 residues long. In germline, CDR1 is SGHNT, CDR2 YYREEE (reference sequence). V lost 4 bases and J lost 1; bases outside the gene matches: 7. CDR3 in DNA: TGTGCCAGCAGCCTAACCGGGACTAGGTCCTACGAGCAGTACTTC. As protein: CASSLTGTRSYEQYF.